The rows below give T cell receptor beta chains drawn from one sample of a study of OX40 agonist ivuxolimab in advanced cancers. This table comes from immunoSEQ multiplex PCR, and its TCRdb copy is limited to in-frame clones, with some not included. The top ten clones hold around a quarter of a sample with 35,000 or so clones, 60% to 85% of them seen once. The input for sequencing was CD4+ or CD8+ T cells sorted from blood, taken in a trial of the OX40 agonist ivuxolimab. Every receptor here comes from an adult with an advanced solid tumor such as melanoma, head and neck, liver or kidney cancer. Each CDR3 is given with its conserved first and last residue. D genes are given only for firm matches. Clone size is given for some rows only: seen once, a few or many times, or a class if the clone is expanded.

v_call	j_call	clone_size	d_call	cdr3_nt	cdr3_aa
TRBV14	TRBJ1-2	-	-	TGTGCCAGCAGCCAAGGGAAGGGTGGCTACACCTTC	CASSQGKGGYTF
TRBV6-5	TRBJ2-5	-	-	TGTGCCAGCAGTTACGACTTAAGAGAGACCCAGTACTTC	CASSYDLRETQYF
TRBV2	TRBJ1-1	few	TRBD1	TGTGCCAGCAACCTACAGGGGAGGTCTGAAGCTTTCTTT	CASNLQGRSEAFF
TRBV20-1	TRBJ1-1	-	-	TGCAGTGCTAGTATCCCTGAAGCTTTCTTT	CSASIPEAFF
TRBV30	TRBJ1-2	-	TRBD1	TGTGCCTGGAGCGAAACAGGGGTTTATGGCTACACCTTC	CAWSETGVYGYTF
TRBV18	TRBJ1-2	-	-	TGTGCCAGCTCACCGGACGGGGCTGGCTACACCTTC	CASSPDGAGYTF
TRBV5-6	TRBJ2-3	-	-	TGTGCCAGCAACTTGGGACCGACGGATACGCAGTATTTT	CASNLGPTDTQYF
TRBV6-1	TRBJ1-2	-	TRBD1	TGTGCCAGCAGTGAATGGCTTGACAGGGTTTATGGCTACACCTTC	CASSEWLDRVYGYTF
TRBV7-2	TRBJ2-7	medium-sized	-	TGTGCCAGCAGCTTTCGGGCAGGGAACGAGCAGTACTTC	CASSFRAGNEQYF
TRBV7-9	TRBJ2-1	-	TRBD1	TGTGCCCGCGGGGACAGGAGGAATGAGCAGTTCTTC	CARGDRRNEQFF
TRBV7-2	TRBJ2-4	-	TRBD1	TGTGCCAGCAGCTTAAACAGGGGAAGCATTCAGTACTTC	CASSLNRGSIQYF
TRBV7-9	TRBJ2-3	-	-	TGTGCCAGCAGCCCTTCGGAGGGGGCCGGAGATACGCAGTATTTT	CASSPSEGAGDTQYF
TRBV5-1	TRBJ2-7	once	-	TGCGCCAGCAGCTTGAATTCTCGGGCTATTCAGCACGAGCAGTACTTC	CASSLNSRAIQHEQYF
TRBV7-9	TRBJ2-5	-	-	TGTGCCAGCAGCTTCGGGGAGGAGACCCAGTACTTC	CASSFGEETQYF
TRBV6-5	TRBJ1-1	-	-	TGTGCCAGCAGGTACAGGGATCTAGGCACTGAAGCTTTCTTT	CASRYRDLGTEAFF
TRBV7-9	TRBJ1-6	-	TRBD1	TGTGCCAGCAGTAGGGGGCTGAATTCACCCCTCCACTTT	CASSRGLNSPLHF
TRBV12-5	TRBJ1-3	once	-	TGTGCTAGTGGTTCGATTAGTGGCCGTTCTGGAAACACCATATATTTT	CASGSISGRSGNTIYF
TRBV5-1	TRBJ1-4	few	TRBD1	TGCGCCAGCAGCCTACAGGGGGCAACTGTGCAGGAAAAACTGTTTTTT	CASSLQGATVQEKLFF
TRBV9	TRBJ1-3	-	-	TGTGCCAGCAGCGTAGGAAGCTCTGGAAACACCATATATTTT	CASSVGSSGNTIYF
TRBV18	TRBJ2-7	medium-sized	TRBD1	TGTGCCAGCTCACGTCGACAGGGGGGTGTCGAGCAGTACTTC	CASSRRQGGVEQYF
TRBV5-6	TRBJ2-7	-	-	TGTGCCAGCAGCCTCAACTTGGTACAGGGTCAAGAGCAGTACTTC	CASSLNLVQGQEQYF
TRBV4-2	TRBJ2-6	-	-	TGTGCCAGCAGCCATGGAAAATCGGGAGGGGCCAACGTCCTGACTTTC	CASSHGKSGGANVLTF
TRBV18	TRBJ2-3	-	TRBD2	TGTGCCAGCTCACCACGGAGCGGGGGAGGCACAGATACGCAGTATTTT	CASSPRSGGGTDTQYF
TRBV30	TRBJ1-1	-	-	TGTGCCAGCAGCCAACAGGTCGGGGCTGAAGCTTTCTTT	CASSQQVGAEAFF
TRBV4-1	TRBJ1-2	-	-	TGCGCCAGCGGCCAAGATCTTTTCGGACTCGGGAACTATGGCTACACCTTC	CASGQDLFGLGNYGYTF
TRBV9	TRBJ2-5	once	TRBD1	TGTGCCAGCAGCTCGACAGGGGTGAGAGAAGAGACCCAGTACTTC	CASSSTGVREETQYF
TRBV27	TRBJ2-1	-	-	TGTGCCAGCAGTCCTCCGGGCCCTCGGAATGAGCAGTTCTTC	CASSPPGPRNEQFF
TRBV12-5	TRBJ1-5	medium-sized	TRBD1	TGTGCTAGTGGTCCGGGACAGGGGAATCAGCCCCAGCATTTT	CASGPGQGNQPQHF
TRBV18	TRBJ1-5	-	-	TGTGCCAGCTCACTGACAGGAAACAATCAGCCCCAGCATTTT	CASSLTGNNQPQHF
TRBV19	TRBJ1-1	-	-	TGTGCCAGTAGTATAGTCACCAGGGGTGAAGCTTTCTTT	CASSIVTRGEAFF
TRBV7-8	TRBJ1-5	medium-sized	-	TGTGCCAGCAGCTTAGTCGGTTATCAGCCCCAGCATTTT	CASSLVGYQPQHF
TRBV9	TRBJ1-6	few	-	TGTGCCAGCAGCGTTAAGTATAACAATTCACCCCTCCACTTT	CASSVKYNNSPLHF
TRBV30	TRBJ2-5	-	-	TGTGCCTGGAGTTTGGGGGCCGGTGAGACCCAGTACTTC	CAWSLGAGETQYF
TRBV11-2	TRBJ2-5	once	TRBD2	TGTGCCAGCAGCTTAGGAGGCGGGGGGGCTGGGGAGACCCAGTACTTC	CASSLGGGGAGETQYF
TRBV7-2	TRBJ2-1	-	TRBD2	TGTGCCAGCAGCTTAAAGCGGGGAAAGATTGGCGATGAGCAGTTCTTC	CASSLKRGKIGDEQFF
TRBV9	TRBJ1-2	-	-	TGTGCCAGCAGCGATCAGGGGTCTGGTGGCTACACCTTC	CASSDQGSGGYTF
TRBV7-9	TRBJ2-7	few	-	TGTGCCAGCAGCGGACGTACTTCTACCTACGAGCAGTACTTC	CASSGRTSTYEQYF
TRBV9	TRBJ1-1	-	-	TGTGCCAGCAGCGTAGACACTGAAGCTTTCTTT	CASSVDTEAFF
TRBV19	TRBJ1-5	once	-	TGTGCCACATCAGGGGTGAGCAATCAGCCCCAGCATTTT	CATSGVSNQPQHF